Listed below are T cell receptor beta chains from one sample, sequenced in a study of blood T cell repertoires in COVID-19. Repertoires were generated with immunoSEQ multiplex PCR, while TCRdb's copy carries only in-frame clones and drops some. Of about 480,000 clones in the sample, roughly 88% were seen once. The sample taken for sequencing was PBMCs or T cells enriched from blood (not recorded which). The receptors were sampled from a middle-aged woman who had recovered from COVID-19. Both conserved end residues are part of each CDR3.

TRBJ1-1,TRBV18,CASSLRTVNTEAFF
TRBJ1-1,TRBV27,CASSLTGTVTEAFF
TRBJ1-5,TRBV5-6,CASSLMAGDNSNQPQHF
TRBJ1-1,TRBV10-3,CAISDLRHGLNTEAFF
TRBJ1-2,TRBV7-2,CASSSWTGISYGYTF
TRBJ1-3,TRBV6-5,CATRGQGLTGNTIYF
TRBJ2-7,TRBV2,CASSGGGGEYEQYF
TRBJ2-1,TRBV5-6,CASRIGSLQFF
TRBJ1-3,TRBV5-4,CASSQGLSGNTIYF
TRBJ2-1,TRBV7-8,CASSLELGGSQFF
TRBJ1-2,TRBV18,CASSPPMGRDYGYTF
TRBJ1-1,TRBV14,CASSHPGTEAFF
TRBJ2-7,TRBV10-3,CAISESLAGGPAEQYF
TRBJ1-5,TRBV19,CASSIITGGVDNQPQHF
TRBJ1-1,TRBV4-1,CASSLDMENTEAFF
TRBJ2-7,TRBV12-3/TRBV12-4,CASSTGGAYEQYF